A single sample gave rise to the 8 T cell receptor beta chains below, sequenced in a study of neurological immune-mediated disorders. Time point in this sample: longitudinal time-point 2. TCRdb redid the calling of the 5' RACE reads with MiXCR, one entry per CDR3 protein. The sample has roughly 45,000 distinct CDR3 sequences; around 13% are singletons. Source material: PBMCs. These receptors all come from a male donor with HTLV-1-associated myelopathy (HAM/TSP).

This clonotype was recorded many times. V is TRBV29-1 and J is TRBJ1-4, with D hard to call. V lost 2 bases and J 7 bases, leaving 5 bases between the germline ends. This CDR3 is built from 11 residues. Germline V lookup: CDR1 SQVTM, CDR2 ANQGSEA. CDR3: CSVESSEKLFF. Written as DNA, the CDR3 is TGCAGCGTTGAATCAAGTGAAAAACTGTTTTTT.

This clonotype was counted at least ten times. V usage is TRBV7-9 and J usage is TRBJ2-5; maybe TRBD1 (5 bases). V gave up 5 bases and J gave up 2 bases, with 9 bases separating them. The CDR3 extends over 13 amino acids. Germline CDR1 SEHNR, CDR2 FQNEAQ (reference sequence). DNA for the CDR3: TGTGCCAGCAGCCCAGACAGACAAGAGACCCAGTACTTC. Protein: CASSPDRQETQYF.

This clonotype was counted at least ten times. The V and J genes are TRBV7-3 and TRBJ1-1; D gene uncertain. Germline CDR1 is SGHTA and CDR2 is FQGTGA. V shed 5 bases and J shed 0 bases, with 13 bases lying between them. The CDR3 has 15 residues. CDR3 sequence (DNA): TGTGCCAGCAGCCCGCAGTCCCGTATGAACACTGAAGCTTTCTTT. It encodes CASSPQSRMNTEAFF.

This clonotype was seen ten or more times. V is TRBV10-1 and J is TRBJ2-3; D gene unclear. V was shortened by 0 bases and J by 5 bases, with 3 bases between the two germline ends. The CDR3 has 12 amino acids. Germline CDR1 reads WNHNN; CDR2 reads SYGVQD (reference sequence). CDR3 nucleotide sequence: TGCGCCAGCAGTGAGTCGGTAGATACGCAGTATTTT. Translated: CASSESVDTQYF.

This clonotype was found many times. This chain uses TRBV5-1 with TRBJ2-5; D may match TRBD1 or TRBD2 (6 bases each). V was cut by 1 base and J by 5 bases, with 12 bases left in between. The CDR3 is 14 amino acids. Germline V gives CDR1 SGHRS, CDR2 YFSETQ. This CDR3 reads CASSLWGARETQYF. As DNA, the CDR3 is TGCGCCAGCAGCTTGTGGGGGGCCCGGGAGACCCAGTACTTC.

This clonotype was seen repeatedly, ten times or more. The genes are TRBV6-5 and TRBJ1-6, with 7 bases aligning to TRBD1. There are 14 residues in the CDR3. Losses at the gene ends were 2 bases for V and 7 bases for J; bases not matched to a gene: 2. The germline gives CDR1 MNHEY, CDR2 SVGAGI. In DNA form, the CDR3 reads TGTGCCAGCAGTTACACACAGGGGAATTCACCCCTCCACTTT. Translation gives CASSYTQGNSPLHF.

There are a few counts of this clonotype. V and J are TRBV20-1 and TRBJ1-5; D might be TRBD1 (5 bases). Trimming removed 1 base at V and 4 bases at J, with 11 bases between. Germline V gene sequence: CDR1 DFQATT, CDR2 SNEGSKA (reference sequence). This CDR3 comprises 14 residues. This chain's CDR3 is CSARVAGTNQPQHF. In DNA, the CDR3 is TGCAGTGCTAGAGTCGCAGGGACTAATCAGCCCCAGCATTTT.

The chain recombines TRBV5-5 with TRBJ1-6, with TRBD1 matching over 7 bases. V lost 2 bases and J lost 7; bases outside the gene matches: 12. Germline V gene sequence: CDR1 SGHKS, CDR2 YYEKEE (reference sequence). The CDR3 sequence is 17 residues long. The CDR3 region has the DNA TGTGCCAGCAGCTTCGACAGGGCCGGTCGAGAAAATTCACCCCTCCACTTT. Its translation is CASSFDRAGRENSPLHF. Together with reference TRBV5-5 and TRBJ1-6, the CDR3 gives the full variable domain: DAGVTQSPTHLIKTRGQQVTLRCSPISGHKSVSWYQQVLGQGPQFIFQYYEKEERGRGNFPDRFSARQFPNYSSELNVNALLLGDSALYLCASSFDRAGRENSPLHFGNGTRLTVT.